Following are 29 T cell receptor beta chains from one sample sequenced in a study of radiotherapy plus CTLA-4 blockade in lung cancer. Here immunoSEQ multiplex PCR was the method, and the copy in TCRdb shows in-frame clones only, minus some. This sample has about 51,000 clones, with 70% to 80% found just once. The sequencing here drew on peripheral blood, taken from a patient treated with radiotherapy plus ipilimumab. The origin of the receptors is a human donor with non-small cell lung cancer who had a complete response to radiotherapy plus ipilimumab.

The genes are TRBV25-1 and TRBJ1-4; TRBD1 might be the D (6 bases). V lost 4 bases, J lost 7 bases, and 13 bases lay in between. Germline-derived CDR1 and CDR2 are MGHDK and SYGVNS. The CDR3 covers 14 residues. CDR3 sequence: CASSGGGLGEKLFF. The DNA of the CDR3 is TGTGCCAGCAGTGGGGGGGGGCTAGGTGAAAAACTGTTTTTT.

A note on this clone: One end of the junction does not line up with germline, which may come from a read error. This specimen includes other DNA sequences encoding the same CDR3. The J gene is TRBJ1-5, the V gene TRBV15, with TRBD1 matching over 8 bases. The V gene's germline CDR1 is LNHNV and CDR2 YYDKDF (reference sequence). This CDR3 is 14 amino acids long. CDR3 nucleotides: TGTGCCACCAGCAGACCAGGGGGCAATCAGCCCCAGCACTTT. As protein: CATSRPGGNQPQHF.

The chain uses TRBV6-5 and TRBJ2-5; 9 positions agree with TRBD2. Germline assignment: CDR1 MNHEY and CDR2 SVGAGI. This CDR3 comprises 15 residues. V was pared by 0 bases and J by 5 bases, with 4 bases of the junction left unmatched. CDR3 amino acids: CASSYSAGGPETQYF. CDR3 nucleotide sequence: TGTGCCAGCAGTTACTCGGCGGGGGGGCCTGAGACCCAGTACTTC.

The V and J genes are TRBV6-5 and TRBJ1-1, with 7 nucleotides matching TRBD1. Trimming took 3 bases from V and 1 from J; bases not matched to a gene: 2. This CDR3 has 14 amino acids. Germline V lookup: CDR1 MNHEY, CDR2 SVGAGI. CDR3 amino acids: CASSYRDRNTEAFF. The CDR3 coding sequence is TGTGCCAGCAGTTATCGGGACAGGAACACTGAAGCTTTCTTT.

The chain is built from TRBV19 and TRBJ1-1; D ambiguous. In germline, CDR1 is LNHDA, CDR2 SQIVND (reference sequence). The CDR3 loop spans 14 amino acids. The V end was cut by 5 bases, the J end by 8 bases, with 18 bases between. Written as DNA, the CDR3 is TGTGCCAGTAGTCTCCAAATTCCCGGCGGGGAAGCTTTCTTT. Translating gives CASSLQIPGGEAFF.

This clone was counted only a few times. This chain links TRBV27 with TRBJ2-1; 13 bases align to TRBD2. From germline, CDR1 is MNHEY and CDR2 SMNVEV (reference sequence). Trimming cost V 4 bases and J 8 bases; bases outside gene matches: 8. The CDR3 is made up of 16 amino acids. The CDR3 DNA reads as TGTGCCAGCAGTTCACGGACTAGCGGGAGTAACTATGAGCAGTTCTTC. Residues: CASSSRTSGSNYEQFF.

The chain couples TRBV6-5 to TRBJ2-4, with TRBD1 matching over 9 bases. The CDR3 contains 15 residues. The germline CDR1 and CDR2 sequences are MNHEY and SVGAGI. Trimming took 6 bases from V and 4 from J; bases not matched to a gene: 7. The CDR3 sequence is CASRSTGTGKNIQYF. The DNA for the CDR3 is TGTGCCAGCAGGTCAACCGGGACAGGGAAAAACATTCAGTACTTC.

This clone occurred once. This sequence joins TRBV25-1 and TRBJ2-2, with D perhaps matching TRBD2 (5 bases). This CDR3 is 14 amino acids long. V lost 1 base and J lost 7, with 10 bases in between. Germline V CDR1 and CDR2: MGHDK, SYGVNS. CDR3 protein: CASSESGYNGELFF. The DNA for the CDR3 is TGTGCCAGCAGTGAATCGGGGTATAACGGGGAGCTGTTTTTT.

The J gene is TRBJ2-2, the V gene TRBV29-1; TRBD1 aligns across 10 bases. This CDR3 comprises 15 residues. With 1 base clipped from V and 5 bases from J, the junction kept 4 bases outside the gene matches. Germline-derived CDR1 and CDR2 are SQVTM and ANQGSEA. This CDR3 reads CSVEGQGAGTGELFF. CDR3 coding DNA: TGCAGCGTTGAAGGACAGGGGGCAGGTACCGGGGAGCTGTTTTTT.

This clone was seen only a few times. The rearrangement links TRBV7-2 to TRBJ2-3; 10 bases match TRBD2. The V gene's germline CDR1 is SGHTA and CDR2 FQGNSA. V was pared by 5 bases and J by 5 bases, with 10 bases of the junction left unmatched. The CDR3 has 16 residues. CDR3 sequence (DNA): TGTGCCAGCAGCCCTAGGGAGCGGGGGGGCTTAGATACGCAGTATTTT. It codes for CASSPRERGGLDTQYF. The complete variable domain, with remaining parts taken from reference TRBV7-2 and TRBJ2-3, reads GAGVSQSPSNKVTEKGKDVELRCDPISGHTALYWYRQSLGQGLEFLIYFQGNSAPDKSGLPSDRFSAERTGGSVSTLTIQRTQQEDSAVYLCASSPRERGGLDTQYFGPGTRLTVL.

The rearrangement uses TRBV28 and TRBJ1-6; 8 nucleotides align to TRBD1. Germline trimming cut 6 bases from V and 8 bases from J; bases unmatched to any gene: 9. The germline V gene encodes CDR1 MDHEN and CDR2 SYDVKM. This CDR3 has 15 amino acids. The CDR3 DNA reads TGTGCCAGCAGGCCCTCACAGGGGGACCATTCACCCCTCCACTTT. It encodes CASRPSQGDHSPLHF.

V is TRBV7-2 and J is TRBJ2-1; D perhaps matches TRBD2 (5 bases). CDR3 size: 12 residues. V was pared by 0 bases and J by 10 bases, with 7 bases between. Germline V gives CDR1 SGHTA, CDR2 FQGNSA. CDR3 sequence reads: CASSLATGEQFF. CDR3 nucleotides: TGTGCCAGCAGCTTAGCGACGGGGGAGCAGTTCTTC.

This chain connects TRBV6-1 to TRBJ2-1; 13 bases are shared with TRBD2. Germline CDR1 and CDR2: MNHNS and SASEGT. The CDR3 is 17 amino acids. Trimming took 0 bases from V and 4 from J; bases not matched to a gene: 3. The CDR3 nucleotides read TGTGCCAGCAGTGAAGCCCGACTAGCGGGGGGTTACAATGAGCAGTTCTTC. Residues: CASSEARLAGGYNEQFF.

V is TRBV20-1 and J is TRBJ2-5; 9 positions match TRBD2. Germline CDR1 and CDR2: DFQATT and SNEGSKA (reference sequence). The CDR3 consists of 11 residues. The CDR3 is CRAGLAETQYF. Written as DNA, the CDR3 is TGCAGGGCGGGACTAGCAGAGACCCAGTACTTC.

This chain joins TRBV19 and TRBJ1-2; 7 nucleotides agree with TRBD1. CDR1 and CDR2 (germline): LNHDA, SQIVND (reference sequence). The CDR3 is 19 residues long. V lost 5 bases to trimming and J lost 3 bases; unmatched junction nucleotides: 21. This CDR3 reads CASSAWEVSKGQAYYGYTF. DNA for the CDR3: TGTGCCAGTAGTGCCTGGGAAGTTTCCAAAGGACAGGCCTACTATGGCTACACCTTC.

This chain connects TRBV6-1 to TRBJ2-7, with a possible D match to TRBD1 (5 bases). Per the germline V gene, CDR1 is MNHNS and CDR2 is SASEGT. This CDR3 contains 16 residues. V dropped 1 base and J dropped 1 base, with 14 bases sitting between them. The CDR3 sequence is CASSEGATVSSYEQYF. CDR3 DNA: TGTGCCAGCAGTGAAGGGGCGACAGTCTCATCCTACGAGCAGTACTTC.

The chain joins TRBV6-5 to TRBJ2-1; tentative D call: TRBD1 (6 bases). CDR3 length: 16 residues. Trimming removed 4 bases from V and 1 base from J, with 14 bases in between. Germline values: CDR1 MNHEY, CDR2 SVGAGI. DNA for the CDR3: TGTGCCAGCAGTTCCTTGGGGGCTGGGTCCTACAATGAGCAGTTCTTC. Translated: CASSSLGAGSYNEQFF.

The gene calls are TRBV6-6 and TRBJ2-2; D perhaps matches TRBD2 (6 bases). V was shortened by 6 bases and J by 2 bases, with 13 bases between the two germline ends. Germline CDR1 is MNHNY and CDR2 is SVGAGI (reference sequence). The CDR3 is 15 amino acids. The CDR3 region has the DNA TGTGCCAGCAGCTCCGGGACTGTAAACACCGGGGAGCTGTTTTTT. It translates to CASSSGTVNTGELFF.

V usage is TRBV9 and J usage is TRBJ1-2; maybe TRBD1 (6 bases). Germline CDR1 SGDLS, CDR2 YYNGEE. The CDR3 runs to 15 residues. V was shortened by 0 bases and J by 5 bases, with 14 bases between the two germline ends. The DNA for the CDR3 is TGTGCCAGCAGCGTAGAGGGACAAGAAGGTTATGGCTACACCTTC. Translation: CASSVEGQEGYGYTF.

CDR3 amino acids: CASSPLDRGAEAFF. The CDR3 nucleotides read TGCGCCAGCAGCCCGTTGGACAGGGGCGCAGAAGCTTTCTTT. V and J are TRBV5-1 and TRBJ1-1; 9 bases agree with TRBD1. Trimming took 4 bases from V and 8 from J; bases not matched to a gene: 9. In germline, CDR1 is SGHRS, CDR2 YFSETQ. The CDR3 sequence is 14 residues long.

The chain couples TRBV10-2 to TRBJ2-1; D remains ambiguous. The CDR3 length is 12 residues. Germline V gives CDR1 WSHSY, CDR2 SAAADI. V was clipped by 2 bases and J by 12 bases, with 11 bases between them. CDR3 region: CASSEVAGWQFF. Here the CDR3 DNA reads TGCGCCAGCAGTGAGGTGGCAGGATGGCAGTTCTTC.

The genes are TRBV29-1 and TRBJ1-2; 7 bases are a match to TRBD1. The CDR3 has 13 amino acids. In germline, CDR1 is SQVTM, CDR2 ANQGSEA. Trimming took 7 bases from V and 0 from J; bases not matched to a gene: 5. CDR3 protein: CSAPTGPNYGYTF. The DNA of the CDR3 is TGCAGCGCACCGACAGGGCCTAACTATGGCTACACCTTC.

V is TRBV7-2 and J is TRBJ2-1; 7 bases fit TRBD2. CDR1 and CDR2 (germline): SGHTA, FQGNSA. Trimming at V came to 1 base and at J to 5 bases, leaving 5 bases not matched to a gene. This CDR3 has 15 residues. The CDR3 bases are TGTGCCAGCAGCTTAGACCCGGGGGGTCACAATGAGCAGTTCTTC. Its protein product is CASSLDPGGHNEQFF.

To note about this clone: One end of the junction is discordant with germline, which a read error may explain. This chain connects TRBV2 to TRBJ1-1; a possible D gene is TRBD1 (6 bases). Germline CDR1 is SNHLY and CDR2 is FYNNEI. The CDR3 totals 12 residues. Here the CDR3 reads CASSEAPRTAVF. CDR3 sequence (DNA): TGTGCCAGCAGTGAAGCGCCCCGGACAGCCGTTTTC.

The rearrangement joins TRBV4-1 to TRBJ1-4, with TRBD1 identical over 9 bases. Germline assignment: CDR1 MGHRA and CDR2 YSYEKL. The ends lost 2 bases at V and 6 bases at J; junction bases unmatched: 4. This CDR3 is 15 amino acids long. CDR3 protein: CASSQTGTGYEKLFF. The CDR3 coding sequence is TGCGCCAGCAGCCAAACCGGGACAGGGTATGAAAAACTGTTTTTT.

This chain connects TRBV7-2 to TRBJ1-2; no clear D gene. The CDR3 length is 12 residues. Trimming left V 5 bases short and J 1 base short, with 5 bases between. Germline CDR1 is SGHTA and CDR2 is FQGNSA. The DNA for the CDR3 is TGTGCCAGCAGCCCCAATAACTATGGCTACACCTTC. It yields the protein CASSPNNYGYTF. Supplemented by reference TRBV7-2 and TRBJ1-2, the full variable domain reads GAGVSQSPSNKVTEKGKDVELRCDPISGHTALYWYRQSLGQGLEFLIYFQGNSAPDKSGLPSDRFSAERTGGSVSTLTIQRTQQEDSAVYLCASSPNNYGYTFGSGTRLTVV.

V usage is TRBV28 and J usage is TRBJ2-6; perhaps TRBD2 as D (5 bases). The CDR3 totals 13 residues. The germline V gene encodes CDR1 MDHEN and CDR2 SYDVKM. With 8 bases removed from V and 4 bases from J, the gap between germline ends came to 9 bases. The CDR3 loop reads CASLPGGANVLTF. The CDR3 bases are TGTGCCAGCCTTCCGGGGGGGGCCAACGTCCTGACTTTC.

The chain couples TRBV30 to TRBJ2-2; 13 bases line up with TRBD2. This CDR3 comprises 14 residues. The germline gives CDR1 GTSNPN, CDR2 SVGIG (reference sequence). Losses at the gene ends were 2 bases for V and 11 bases for J; bases not matched to a gene: 5. The CDR3 loop is CAWSFPGLAGELFF. Written as DNA, the CDR3 is TGTGCCTGGAGTTTTCCGGGACTAGCGGGAGAGCTGTTTTTT.

The chain joins TRBV19 to TRBJ1-2; D is possibly TRBD1 (5 bases). The V gene's germline CDR1 is LNHDA and CDR2 SQIVND (reference sequence). Trimming took 5 bases from V and 8 from J, leaving 15 bases between them. This CDR3 has 13 amino acids. The CDR3 bases are TGTGCCAGTAGTCCCATCGGGGGGTTGGGCTACACCTTC. Its translation: CASSPIGGLGYTF.